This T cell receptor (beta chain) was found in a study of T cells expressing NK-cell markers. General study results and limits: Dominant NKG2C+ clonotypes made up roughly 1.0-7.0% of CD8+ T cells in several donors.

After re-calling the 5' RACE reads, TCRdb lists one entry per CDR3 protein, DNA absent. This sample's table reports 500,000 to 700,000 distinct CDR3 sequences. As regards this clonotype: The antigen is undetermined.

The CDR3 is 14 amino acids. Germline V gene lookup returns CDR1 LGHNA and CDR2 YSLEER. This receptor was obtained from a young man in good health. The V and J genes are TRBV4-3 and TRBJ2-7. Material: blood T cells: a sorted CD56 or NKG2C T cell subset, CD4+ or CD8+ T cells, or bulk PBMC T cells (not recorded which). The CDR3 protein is CASSQDTSSYEQYF.